The clone carrying this T cell receptor beta chain was seen ten or more times. TCRdb passed the 5' RACE reads through MiXCR, listing each CDR3 protein once. This table holds about 92,000 distinct CDR3 sequences, about 8.1% found once. The entry originates in a study of CD8 T cells in ankylosing spondylitis. The sequenced sample consisted of blood, either unsorted or a sorted T cell fraction (not recorded which). The TCR originated in a male donor with ankylosing spondylitis or in good health (not recorded which).

CDR3: CSAGGRAAGTDTQYF. In DNA form, the CDR3 reads TGCAGTGCGGGAGGACGGGCAGCCGGTACAGATACGCAGTATTTT. The chain employs TRBV20-1 and TRBJ2-3; D is perhaps TRBD2 (6 bases). Germline V gives CDR1 DFQATT, CDR2 SNEGSKA (reference sequence). This CDR3 spans 15 amino acids. V was trimmed by 6 bases and J by 3 bases, leaving 19 bases between them.